The next 20 T cell receptor beta chains were all read from a single sample in a study of T cells in Graves' hyperthyroidism and ophthalmopathy. Researchers amplified the TCR beta CDR3 regions from RNA transcripts. First-round RT-PCR with HTBI primers amplified the TCR CDR3 region. In TCRdb, the multiplex PCR reads were re-called with MiXCR into one record per CDR3 protein. The sample contains 450,000 to 650,000 distinct CDR3 sequences, roughly 15% of which appear only once. Sequencing was done on a sample of blood. These receptors all come from a woman between 18 and 29 years old with Graves' ophthalmopathy.

The sample holds a few counts of this clonotype. The rearrangement links TRBV7-9 to TRBJ2-1; TRBD2 agrees at 12 bases. The V gene end was trimmed by 6 bases and the J gene end by 1 base; junction bases not matched to a gene: 7. Per germline, CDR1 SEHNR and CDR2 FQNEAQ (reference sequence). There are 17 residues in the CDR3. The CDR3 coding sequence is TGTGCCAGCAGGGCTCCTAGCGGGAGGGCTTCCTACAATGAGCAGTTCTTC. Translation gives CASRAPSGRASYNEQFF.

This clonotype was detected a few times. One end of the junction varies from germline; a read error may be responsible. The chain couples TRBV7-6 to TRBJ1-2; 8 positions agree with TRBD1. Germline CDR1 SGHVS, CDR2 FNYEAQ. The CDR3 covers 14 residues. The chain's CDR3 is CASSLGTGRDGCTF. CDR3 bases: TGTGCCAGCAGCTTAGGGACAGGGCGGGATGGCTGCACCTTC. Full variable domain (rest looked up from reference TRBV7-6 and TRBJ1-2): GAGVSQSPRYKVTKRGQDVALRCDPISGHVSLYWYRQALGQGPEFLTYFNYEAQQDKSGLPNDRFSAERPEGSISTLTIQRTEQRDSAMYRCASSLGTGRDGCTFGSGTRLTVV.

V is TRBV4-2 and J is TRBJ2-2; TRBD1 agrees at 7 bases. Germline loops: CDR1 LGHNA, CDR2 YNFKEQ. With V trimmed by 1 base and J by 7 bases, 9 bases remained unmatched. CDR3 length equals 16 residues. The CDR3 protein is CASSQAPTGSGGELFF. CDR3 coding DNA: TGTGCCAGCAGCCAAGCCCCGACAGGGTCCGGCGGGGAGCTGTTTTTT.

The table lists this clonotype with many counts. The rearrangement joins TRBV27 to TRBJ1-5, with D hard to call. Trimming stripped 2 bases from V and 1 base from J, with 18 bases between. Germline V CDR1 and CDR2: MNHEY, SMNVEV (reference sequence). The CDR3 consists of 18 residues. The CDR3 DNA reads as TGTGCCAGCAGTTTACTATCGGGAGGTCCCGGGAGCAATCAGCCCCAGCATTTT. Encoded protein: CASSLLSGGPGSNQPQHF.

This clonotype was seen a handful of times. A much larger clonotype is one base distant, so this may be a read error. The chain uses TRBV28 and TRBJ2-7; D is uncertain. There are 11 residues in the CDR3. In germline, CDR1 is MDHEN, CDR2 SYDVKM. CDR3 protein: CVSASSYEQYF. The CDR3 DNA sequence: TGTGTCAGCGCGAGCTCCTACGAGCAGTACTTC.

This clonotype was seen at least ten times. The J gene is TRBJ1-5, the V gene TRBV2, with D unclear. The germline V gene has CDR1 SNHLY and CDR2 FYNNEI. Trimming took off 6 bases at V and 3 bases at J, with 15 bases between the two ends. CDR3 length equals 15 residues. CDR3 residues: CASRGNPTTNQPQHF. In nucleotides, the CDR3 is TGTGCCAGCAGAGGAAACCCCACGACCAATCAGCCCCAGCATTTT. Full variable domain (missing parts from reference TRBV2 and TRBJ1-5): EPEVTQTPSHQVTQMGQEVILRCVPISNHLYFYWYRQILGQKVEFLVSFYNNEISEKSEIFDDQFSVERPDGSNFTLKIRSTKLEDSAMYFCASRGNPTTNQPQHFGDGTRLSIL.

There are a few counts of this clonotype. J is TRBJ1-3 and V is TRBV6-1; D uncertain. The CDR3 runs to 12 residues. V lost 2 bases to trimming and J lost 4 bases, with 3 bases between them. Germline V CDR1 and CDR2: MNHNS, SASEGT. The CDR3 DNA reads as TGTGCCAGCAGTGAATGGGGAAACACCATATATTTT. Its protein product is CASSEWGNTIYF.

This clonotype occurred a few times. The chain recombines TRBV6-2 or TRBV6-3 with TRBJ1-2, with D perhaps TRBD1 (6 bases). CDR1 MNHEY and CDR2 SVGEGT come from the germline V gene. Between the trimmed V and J ends, which lost 8 bases and 4 bases, there was a span of 11 bases. This CDR3 has 12 amino acids. The CDR3 nucleotides read TGTGCCAGCCGCCAGGGGAGCTATGGCTACACCTTC. Residues: CASRQGSYGYTF.

Turning to this clonotype: A read error may be the cause here, since a much bigger clone is one base away. The chain carries TRBV28 and TRBJ2-1; D remains unclear. Germline V gives CDR1 MDHEN, CDR2 SYDVKM. This CDR3 contains 10 residues. The V gene lost 5 bases and the J gene lost 7 bases, with 3 bases spanning the gap. The CDR3 sequence: CASSKNEQFF. The CDR3 DNA follows: TGTGCCAGCAGTAAAAATGAGCAGTTCTTC.

This clonotype came up many times. The CDR3 loop is CASSSHTSGLRDEQFF. Written as DNA, the CDR3 is TGTGCCAGCAGTTCCCATACTAGCGGCCTAAGGGATGAGCAGTTCTTC. The chain is built from TRBV28 and TRBJ2-1; 8 bases agree with TRBD2. The CDR3 covers 16 residues. The V segment lost 4 bases and the J segment 8 bases; nucleotides outside the gene matches: 13. Per germline, CDR1 MDHEN and CDR2 SYDVKM.

The table lists this clonotype with a few counts. The chain has TRBV5-4 and TRBJ2-3; D is uncertain. V lost 0 bases and J lost 4, with 12 bases in between. In germline, CDR1 is SGHNT, CDR2 YYREEE (reference sequence). The CDR3 loop spans 15 amino acids. CDR3 nucleotide sequence: TGTGCCAGCAGCTTGGGATCTCCAGGTCCAGATACGCAGTATTTT. It codes for CASSLGSPGPDTQYF. Supplemented by reference TRBV5-4 and TRBJ2-3, the full variable domain reads ETGVTQSPTHLIKTRGQQVTLRCSSQSGHNTVSWYQQALGQGPQFIFQYYREEENGRGNFPPRFSGLQFPNYSSELNVNALELDDSALYLCASSLGSPGPDTQYFGPGTRLTVL.

The chain joins TRBV19 to TRBJ1-5; D is possibly TRBD1 (6 bases). V gave up 7 bases and J gave up 3 bases, with 22 bases separating them. CDR1 is LNHDA, CDR2 SQIVND, per germline (reference sequence). This CDR3 spans 17 amino acids. The CDR3 coding sequence is TGTGCCAGTAAGGTGTCCCTAACAGGGACCTCCAATCAGCCCCAGCATTTT. Protein product: CASKVSLTGTSNQPQHF.

This clonotype was detected a few times. V gene TRBV6-5 combines with J gene TRBJ1-5; the D gene is possibly TRBD1 (6 bases). The V end was cut by 5 bases, the J end by 7 bases, with 24 bases between. Germline CDR1 MNHEY, CDR2 SVGAGI. CDR3 length: 17 residues. The CDR3 here is CASSHDLNRETWQPQHF. The DNA of the CDR3 is TGTGCCAGCAGTCACGATTTAAACAGGGAGACTTGGCAGCCCCAGCATTTT.

The V call is TRBV10-3, the J call TRBJ1-1; TRBD1 is a possible D gene (5 bases). V was pared by 6 bases and J by 1 base, with 12 bases between. The CDR3 is 14 residues long. Germline CDR1 and CDR2: ENHRY and SYGVKD. CDR3 nucleotide sequence: TGTGCCATCAGGGGTGGGACCACGAACACTGAAGCTTTCTTT. The encoded protein is CAIRGGTTNTEAFF.

This clonotype was seen only a few times. V and J are TRBV28 and TRBJ2-1; possible D gene TRBD1, 6 bases. Germline V lookup: CDR1 MDHEN, CDR2 SYDVKM. The CDR3 consists of 16 residues. The germline V and J ends were trimmed by 4 bases and 4 bases, with 17 bases remaining between them. CDR3 sequence reads: CASSSSGVGIYNEQFF. In DNA, the CDR3 is TGTGCCAGCAGTTCATCAGGGGTTGGGATATACAATGAGCAGTTCTTC.

V usage is TRBV29-1 and J usage is TRBJ1-1; possible D gene TRBD1, 6 bases. Germline-derived CDR1 and CDR2 are SQVTM and ANQGSEA. Trimming stripped 2 bases from V and 1 base from J, with 11 bases between. The CDR3 loop spans 14 amino acids. The CDR3 nucleotides read TGCAGCGTTGAAAGGCCGGGGGCGAACACTGAAGCTTTCTTT. Amino acids: CSVERPGANTEAFF.

J is TRBJ1-2 and V is TRBV7-9; 7 nucleotides match TRBD1. CDR1 and CDR2 (germline): SEHNR, FQNEAQ (reference sequence). The CDR3 length is 13 residues. V dropped 8 bases and J dropped 8; count of bases not matched to a gene: 11. CDR3: CASGADRVDGYTF. The CDR3 DNA follows: TGTGCCAGCGGTGCCGACAGGGTAGACGGCTACACCTTC.

This clonotype was recorded a few times. A read error may account for a junction end that differs from germline. The rearrangement uses TRBV2 and TRBJ1-1; maybe TRBD1 (5 bases). The CDR3 extends over 15 amino acids. Germline CDR1 SNHLY, CDR2 FYNNEI. The CDR3 spells CASRGRGTVNTEASF. Here the CDR3 DNA reads TGTGCCAGCAGAGGAAGAGGGACGGTGAACACTGAAGCTTCCTTT.

Ten or more counts support this clonotype. The chain is built from TRBV12-3 or TRBV12-4 and TRBJ1-5, with a tentative D call TRBD1 (6 bases). The CDR3 consists of 18 residues. Trimming took off 3 bases at V and 2 bases at J, with 20 bases between the two ends. The CDR3 here is CASSFWGRGLSRNQPQHF. The CDR3, as DNA: TGTGCCAGCAGTTTTTGGGGCAGGGGCCTTTCCCGCAATCAGCCCCAGCATTTT.

This clonotype came up many times. The chain has TRBV28 and TRBJ2-4, with 8 bases aligning to TRBD2. Trimming took 5 bases from V and 4 from J; bases not matched to a gene: 7. Germline V CDR1 and CDR2: MDHEN, SYDVKM. The CDR3 sequence is 15 residues long. Here the CDR3 reads CASSQRGTGKNIQYF. In DNA form, the CDR3 reads TGTGCCAGCAGTCAGCGGGGGACGGGGAAAAACATTCAGTACTTC.